This T cell receptor (beta chain) comes out of a study of blood T cell repertoires in COVID-19. Turning to the study itself: Samples of COVID-19 (acute and convalescent) were obtained from the United States, Italy and Spain. Sample material is recorded as cDNA or gDNA derived from T cells, B-cell-depleted T cells, or PBMCs.

V dropped 4 bases and J dropped 8 bases, with 11 bases sitting between them. The germline CDR1 and CDR2 sequences are MNHEY and SVGAGI. The CDR3 runs 12 residues. Under the authors' procedure: Estimated nucleated cell counts came from reference gene primer amplification. Generated by immunoSEQ multiplex PCR, the TCRdb table keeps only in-frame clones and is missing some. The V and J calls and clone size were taken over from that table, and D and trimming were inferred from the DNA. This sample carries a few hundred thousand clones, approximately 91% of them seen once, and the ten largest clones take around 12%.

This receptor was taken from a woman between 55 and 75 years old with acute or convalescent COVID-19. Sequenced: peripheral blood. The V gene is TRBV6-5, the J gene TRBJ1-1; maybe TRBD1 (6 bases). The CDR3 loop reads CASSFYGTEAFF. Written as DNA, the CDR3 is TGTGCCAGCAGTTTCTACGGGACAGAAGCTTTCTTT.